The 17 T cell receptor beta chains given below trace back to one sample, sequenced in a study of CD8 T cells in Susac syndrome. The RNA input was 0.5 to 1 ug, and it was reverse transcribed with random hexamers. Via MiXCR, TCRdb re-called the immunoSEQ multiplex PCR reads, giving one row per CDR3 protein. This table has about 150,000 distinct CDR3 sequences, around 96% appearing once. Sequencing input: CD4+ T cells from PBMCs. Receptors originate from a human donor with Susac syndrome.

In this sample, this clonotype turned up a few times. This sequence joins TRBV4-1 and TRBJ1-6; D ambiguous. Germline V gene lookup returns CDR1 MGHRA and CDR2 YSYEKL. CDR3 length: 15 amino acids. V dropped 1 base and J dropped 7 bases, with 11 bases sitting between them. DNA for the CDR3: TGCGCCAGCAGCCAAGGTCAGGTTCGGAATTCACCCCTCCACTTT. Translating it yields CASSQGQVRNSPLHF.

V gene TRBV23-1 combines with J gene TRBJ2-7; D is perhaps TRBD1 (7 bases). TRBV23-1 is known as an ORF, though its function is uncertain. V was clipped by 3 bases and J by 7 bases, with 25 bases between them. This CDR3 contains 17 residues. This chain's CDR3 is CASSHPMRYRDSGEQYF. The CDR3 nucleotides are TGCGCCAGCAGTCACCCGATGAGGTACCGGGACAGCGGGGAGCAGTACTTC.

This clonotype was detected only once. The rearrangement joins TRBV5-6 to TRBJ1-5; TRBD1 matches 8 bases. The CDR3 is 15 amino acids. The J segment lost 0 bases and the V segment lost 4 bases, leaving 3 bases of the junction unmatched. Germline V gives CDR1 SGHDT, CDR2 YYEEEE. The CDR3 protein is CASSRTGNSNQPQHF. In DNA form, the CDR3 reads TGTGCCAGCAGCCGGACAGGGAATAGCAATCAGCCCCAGCATTTT.

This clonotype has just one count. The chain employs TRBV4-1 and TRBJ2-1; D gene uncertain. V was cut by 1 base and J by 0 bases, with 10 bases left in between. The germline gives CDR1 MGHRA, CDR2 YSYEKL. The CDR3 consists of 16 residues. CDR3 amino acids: CASSQVNILSYNEQFF. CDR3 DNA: TGCGCCAGCAGCCAAGTAAATATTCTCTCCTACAATGAGCAGTTCTTC.

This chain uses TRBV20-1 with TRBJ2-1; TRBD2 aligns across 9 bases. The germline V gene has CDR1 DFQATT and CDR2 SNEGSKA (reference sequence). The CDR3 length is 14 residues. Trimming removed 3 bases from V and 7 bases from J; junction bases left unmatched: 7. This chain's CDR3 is CSASFAGGKNEQFF. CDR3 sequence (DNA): TGCAGTGCTAGTTTTGCGGGGGGGAAGAATGAGCAGTTCTTC.

The CDR3 nucleotides are TGCAGCGCCGAGACACGGTCGAGCTCCTACGAGCAGTACTTC. This translates into CSAETRSSSYEQYF. The chain combines TRBV29-1 with TRBJ2-7; D remains ambiguous. The CDR3 runs 14 residues. Germline V gene sequence: CDR1 SQVTM, CDR2 ANQGSEA. V lost 7 bases and J lost 0, with 16 bases in between.

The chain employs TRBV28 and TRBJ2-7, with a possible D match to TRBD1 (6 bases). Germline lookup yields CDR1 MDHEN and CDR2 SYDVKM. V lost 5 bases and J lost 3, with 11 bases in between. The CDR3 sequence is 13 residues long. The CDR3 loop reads CASSTTGYYEQYF. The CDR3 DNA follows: TGTGCCAGCAGTACGACAGGTTACTACGAGCAGTACTTC.

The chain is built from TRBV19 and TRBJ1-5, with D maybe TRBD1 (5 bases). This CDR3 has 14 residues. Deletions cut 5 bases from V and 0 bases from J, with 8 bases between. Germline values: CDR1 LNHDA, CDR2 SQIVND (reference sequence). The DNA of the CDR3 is TGTGCCAGTAGTGGGGCAAATAGCAATCAGCCCCAGCATTTT. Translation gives CASSGANSNQPQHF.

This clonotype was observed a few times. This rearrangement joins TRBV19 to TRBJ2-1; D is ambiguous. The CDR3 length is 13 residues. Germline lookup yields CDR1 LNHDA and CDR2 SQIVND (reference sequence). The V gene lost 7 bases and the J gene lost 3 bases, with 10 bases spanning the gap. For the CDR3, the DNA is TGTGCCAGTACTGGCCCCCTCTACAATGAGCAGTTCTTC. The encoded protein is CASTGPLYNEQFF.

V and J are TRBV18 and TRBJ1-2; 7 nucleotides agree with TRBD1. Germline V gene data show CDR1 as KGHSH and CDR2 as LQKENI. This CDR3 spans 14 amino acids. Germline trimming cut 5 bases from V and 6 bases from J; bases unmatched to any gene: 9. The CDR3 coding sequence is TGTGCCAGCTCAGGGGACAGTCTCACGGATGGCTACACCTTC. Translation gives CASSGDSLTDGYTF.

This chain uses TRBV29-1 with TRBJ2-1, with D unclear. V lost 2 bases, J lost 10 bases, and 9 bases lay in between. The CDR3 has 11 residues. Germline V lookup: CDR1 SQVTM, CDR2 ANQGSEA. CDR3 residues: CSVERAGEQFF. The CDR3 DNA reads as TGCAGCGTTGAACGGGCCGGAGAGCAGTTCTTC.

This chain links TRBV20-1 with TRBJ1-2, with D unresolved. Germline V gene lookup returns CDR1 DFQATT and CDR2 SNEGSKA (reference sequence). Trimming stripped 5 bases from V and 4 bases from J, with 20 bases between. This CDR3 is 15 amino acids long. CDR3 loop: CSAPPRTDAGYGYTF. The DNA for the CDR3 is TGCAGTGCTCCCCCCCGGACTGACGCGGGCTATGGCTACACCTTC.

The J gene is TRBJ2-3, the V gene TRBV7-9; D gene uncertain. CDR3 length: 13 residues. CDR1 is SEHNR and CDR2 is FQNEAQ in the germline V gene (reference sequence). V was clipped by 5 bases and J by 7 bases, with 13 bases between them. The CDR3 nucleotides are TGTGCCAGCAGCGACCCCCCGACGAATACGCAGTATTTT. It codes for CASSDPPTNTQYF.

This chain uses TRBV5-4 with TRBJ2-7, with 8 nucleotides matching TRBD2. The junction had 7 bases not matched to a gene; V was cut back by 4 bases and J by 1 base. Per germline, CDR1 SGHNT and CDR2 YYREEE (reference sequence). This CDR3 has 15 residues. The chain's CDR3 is CASSGSGGRSYEQYF. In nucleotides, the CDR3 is TGTGCCAGCAGCGGATCGGGGGGGCGGTCCTACGAGCAGTACTTC.

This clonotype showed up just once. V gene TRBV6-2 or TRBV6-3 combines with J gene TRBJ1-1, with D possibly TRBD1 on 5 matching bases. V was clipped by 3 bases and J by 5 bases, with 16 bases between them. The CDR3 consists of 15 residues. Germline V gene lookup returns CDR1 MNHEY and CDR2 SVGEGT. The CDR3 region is CASSYTLQGGTEAFF. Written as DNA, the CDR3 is TGTGCCAGCAGTTATACACTGCAGGGAGGGACTGAAGCTTTCTTT.

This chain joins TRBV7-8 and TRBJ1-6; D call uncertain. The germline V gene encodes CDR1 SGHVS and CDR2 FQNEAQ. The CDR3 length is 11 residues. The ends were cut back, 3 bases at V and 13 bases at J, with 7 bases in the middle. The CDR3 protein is CASSLGSPLHF. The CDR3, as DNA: TGTGCCAGCAGCTTGGGTTCTCCCCTCCACTTT.

CDR3 sequence: CASSWENEQFF. CDR3 bases: TGTGCCAGCAGTTGGGAAAATGAGCAGTTCTTC. This sequence joins TRBV27 and TRBJ2-1, with unresolved D. The germline V and J ends were trimmed by 4 bases and 7 bases, with 5 bases remaining between them. The CDR3 is made up of 11 amino acids. Germline assignment: CDR1 MNHEY and CDR2 SMNVEV (reference sequence).